One sample yielded the 12 T cell receptor beta chains listed below, sequenced in a study of blood T cell repertoires in COVID-19. Assay: immunoSEQ multiplex PCR; the TCRdb copy retains only in-frame clones and omits some. Of roughly 360,000 clones in the sample, around 86% were seen once. The sequenced sample consisted of PBMCs or T cells enriched from blood (not recorded which). These receptors were collected from a woman aged 45-59 years who had recovered from COVID-19.

The chain joins TRBV12-3 or TRBV12-4 to TRBJ2-5; D uncertain. Between the trimmed V and J ends, which lost 5 bases and 5 bases, there was a span of 9 bases. The CDR3 spans 12 residues. The chain's CDR3 is CASSGARETQYF. The CDR3 DNA follows: TGTGCCAGCAGTGGAGCGAGGGAGACCCAGTACTTC.

The chain couples TRBV5-1 to TRBJ1-6; TRBD1 is a possible D gene (5 bases). Per germline, CDR1 SGHRS and CDR2 YFSETQ. V was shortened by 4 bases and J by 4 bases, with 15 bases between the two germline ends. The CDR3 is 16 residues long. The CDR3 reads CASSAGRTVYNSPLHF. In nucleotides, the CDR3 is TGCGCCAGCAGCGCGGGACGCACAGTTTATAATTCACCCCTCCACTTT.

The V gene is TRBV4-1, the J gene TRBJ1-2, with a weak D call TRBD1 (5 bases). Germline CDR1 MGHRA, CDR2 YSYEKL. With 1 base removed from V and 2 bases from J, the gap between germline ends came to 11 bases. This CDR3 contains 15 residues. The CDR3: CASSQAAGENYGYTF. DNA of the CDR3: TGCGCCAGCAGCCAAGCAGCGGGGGAGAACTATGGCTACACCTTC.

The gene calls are TRBV18 and TRBJ1-1; D is uncertain. V dropped 6 bases and J dropped 0 bases, with 8 bases sitting between them. The CDR3 spans 13 residues. Germline-derived CDR1 and CDR2 are KGHSH and LQKENI. The CDR3 DNA reads TGTGCCAGCTCCGGGGATTTGAACACTGAAGCTTTCTTT. This sequence encodes CASSGDLNTEAFF.

The V and J genes are TRBV11-3 and TRBJ2-2; D ambiguous. Trimming pared 3 bases from V and 3 bases from J, leaving 11 bases between. The CDR3 is made up of 15 amino acids. Germline-derived CDR1 and CDR2 are SGHNT and YENEEA. The CDR3 region has the DNA TGTGCCAGCAGCTTGGTTACATCGTACACCGGGGAGCTGTTTTTT. It encodes CASSLVTSYTGELFF. Full variable domain (missing parts from reference TRBV11-3 and TRBJ2-2): EAGVVQSPRYKIIEKKQPVAFWCNPISGHNTLYWYLQNLGQGPELLIRYENEEAVDDSQLPKDRFSAERLKGVDSTLKIQPAELGDSAVYLCASSLVTSYTGELFFGEGSRLTVL.

The chain carries TRBV6-5 and TRBJ1-6; TRBD1 matches 8 bases. The trim removed 6 bases at V and 7 bases at J, leaving 8 bases unmatched. This CDR3 spans 15 amino acids. From germline, CDR1 is MNHEY and CDR2 SVGAGI. In DNA form, the CDR3 reads TGTGCCAGCAGACCCGACAGGGGCGTAAATTCACCCCTCCACTTT. It specifies CASRPDRGVNSPLHF.

In this sample, this clone turned up a few times. This sequence joins TRBV5-1 and TRBJ2-1, with 9 nucleotides matching TRBD2. This CDR3 comprises 17 residues. The V segment lost 5 bases and the J segment 8 bases; nucleotides outside the gene matches: 17. The germline gives CDR1 SGHRS, CDR2 YFSETQ. The CDR3 is CASSLLPGGRALDEQFF. For the CDR3, the DNA is TGCGCCAGCAGTCTCCTCCCGGGCGGGAGGGCCTTAGATGAGCAGTTCTTC. The full variable domain, completed using reference TRBV5-1 and TRBJ2-1, is KAGVTQTPRYLIKTRGQQVTLSCSPISGHRSVSWYQQTPGQGLQFLFEYFSETQRNKGNFPGRFSGRQFSNSRSEMNVSTLELGDSALYLCASSLLPGGRALDEQFFGPGTRLTVL.

The rearrangement joins TRBV6-2 or TRBV6-3 to TRBJ1-5; possibly TRBD1 for D (5 bases). CDR3 length equals 16 residues. Trimming pared 0 bases from V and 1 base from J, leaving 10 bases between. Germline CDR1 MNHEY, CDR2 SVGEGT. The CDR3 region is CASSYSWGESNQPQHF. As DNA, the CDR3 is TGTGCCAGCAGTTACTCATGGGGGGAAAGCAATCAGCCCCAGCATTTT.

This clone was seen a single time. The chain employs TRBV5-4 and TRBJ1-2, with 8 bases lining up with TRBD1. CDR1 is SGHNT, CDR2 YYREEE, per germline (reference sequence). The junction had 3 bases not matched to a gene; V was cut back by 4 bases and J by 4 bases. This CDR3 comprises 13 residues. CDR3: CASSPTGGYGYTF. In DNA form, the CDR3 reads TGTGCCAGCAGCCCCACAGGGGGCTATGGCTACACCTTC.

The CDR3 spells CAISVASGSAGNEQFF. DNA for the CDR3: TGTGCCATCAGTGTTGCTAGCGGGAGCGCTGGAAATGAGCAGTTCTTC. V usage is TRBV10-3 and J usage is TRBJ2-1; 10 nucleotides align to TRBD2. Germline V gene sequence: CDR1 ENHRY, CDR2 SYGVKD. CDR3 length equals 16 residues. V shed 4 bases and J 7 bases; nucleotides not matched to a gene: 10.

The V call is TRBV6-5, the J call TRBJ1-1; possibly TRBD1 for D (5 bases). CDR3 size: 15 residues. Germline values: CDR1 MNHEY, CDR2 SVGAGI. V was cut by 1 base and J by 0 bases, with 9 bases left in between. CDR3 in amino acids: CASSYFTGLNTEAFF. CDR3 in DNA: TGTGCCAGCAGTTACTTTACAGGCTTGAACACTGAAGCTTTCTTT.

The chain employs TRBV9 and TRBJ1-1; D perhaps matches TRBD1 (6 bases). V lost 2 bases and J 0 bases, leaving 14 bases between the germline ends. Germline V gene sequence: CDR1 SGDLS, CDR2 YYNGEE. The CDR3 sequence is 16 residues long. The DNA of the CDR3 is TGTGCCAGCAGCGTCAACCCGGACAGCGTGAACACTGAAGCTTTCTTT. It codes for CASSVNPDSVNTEAFF.